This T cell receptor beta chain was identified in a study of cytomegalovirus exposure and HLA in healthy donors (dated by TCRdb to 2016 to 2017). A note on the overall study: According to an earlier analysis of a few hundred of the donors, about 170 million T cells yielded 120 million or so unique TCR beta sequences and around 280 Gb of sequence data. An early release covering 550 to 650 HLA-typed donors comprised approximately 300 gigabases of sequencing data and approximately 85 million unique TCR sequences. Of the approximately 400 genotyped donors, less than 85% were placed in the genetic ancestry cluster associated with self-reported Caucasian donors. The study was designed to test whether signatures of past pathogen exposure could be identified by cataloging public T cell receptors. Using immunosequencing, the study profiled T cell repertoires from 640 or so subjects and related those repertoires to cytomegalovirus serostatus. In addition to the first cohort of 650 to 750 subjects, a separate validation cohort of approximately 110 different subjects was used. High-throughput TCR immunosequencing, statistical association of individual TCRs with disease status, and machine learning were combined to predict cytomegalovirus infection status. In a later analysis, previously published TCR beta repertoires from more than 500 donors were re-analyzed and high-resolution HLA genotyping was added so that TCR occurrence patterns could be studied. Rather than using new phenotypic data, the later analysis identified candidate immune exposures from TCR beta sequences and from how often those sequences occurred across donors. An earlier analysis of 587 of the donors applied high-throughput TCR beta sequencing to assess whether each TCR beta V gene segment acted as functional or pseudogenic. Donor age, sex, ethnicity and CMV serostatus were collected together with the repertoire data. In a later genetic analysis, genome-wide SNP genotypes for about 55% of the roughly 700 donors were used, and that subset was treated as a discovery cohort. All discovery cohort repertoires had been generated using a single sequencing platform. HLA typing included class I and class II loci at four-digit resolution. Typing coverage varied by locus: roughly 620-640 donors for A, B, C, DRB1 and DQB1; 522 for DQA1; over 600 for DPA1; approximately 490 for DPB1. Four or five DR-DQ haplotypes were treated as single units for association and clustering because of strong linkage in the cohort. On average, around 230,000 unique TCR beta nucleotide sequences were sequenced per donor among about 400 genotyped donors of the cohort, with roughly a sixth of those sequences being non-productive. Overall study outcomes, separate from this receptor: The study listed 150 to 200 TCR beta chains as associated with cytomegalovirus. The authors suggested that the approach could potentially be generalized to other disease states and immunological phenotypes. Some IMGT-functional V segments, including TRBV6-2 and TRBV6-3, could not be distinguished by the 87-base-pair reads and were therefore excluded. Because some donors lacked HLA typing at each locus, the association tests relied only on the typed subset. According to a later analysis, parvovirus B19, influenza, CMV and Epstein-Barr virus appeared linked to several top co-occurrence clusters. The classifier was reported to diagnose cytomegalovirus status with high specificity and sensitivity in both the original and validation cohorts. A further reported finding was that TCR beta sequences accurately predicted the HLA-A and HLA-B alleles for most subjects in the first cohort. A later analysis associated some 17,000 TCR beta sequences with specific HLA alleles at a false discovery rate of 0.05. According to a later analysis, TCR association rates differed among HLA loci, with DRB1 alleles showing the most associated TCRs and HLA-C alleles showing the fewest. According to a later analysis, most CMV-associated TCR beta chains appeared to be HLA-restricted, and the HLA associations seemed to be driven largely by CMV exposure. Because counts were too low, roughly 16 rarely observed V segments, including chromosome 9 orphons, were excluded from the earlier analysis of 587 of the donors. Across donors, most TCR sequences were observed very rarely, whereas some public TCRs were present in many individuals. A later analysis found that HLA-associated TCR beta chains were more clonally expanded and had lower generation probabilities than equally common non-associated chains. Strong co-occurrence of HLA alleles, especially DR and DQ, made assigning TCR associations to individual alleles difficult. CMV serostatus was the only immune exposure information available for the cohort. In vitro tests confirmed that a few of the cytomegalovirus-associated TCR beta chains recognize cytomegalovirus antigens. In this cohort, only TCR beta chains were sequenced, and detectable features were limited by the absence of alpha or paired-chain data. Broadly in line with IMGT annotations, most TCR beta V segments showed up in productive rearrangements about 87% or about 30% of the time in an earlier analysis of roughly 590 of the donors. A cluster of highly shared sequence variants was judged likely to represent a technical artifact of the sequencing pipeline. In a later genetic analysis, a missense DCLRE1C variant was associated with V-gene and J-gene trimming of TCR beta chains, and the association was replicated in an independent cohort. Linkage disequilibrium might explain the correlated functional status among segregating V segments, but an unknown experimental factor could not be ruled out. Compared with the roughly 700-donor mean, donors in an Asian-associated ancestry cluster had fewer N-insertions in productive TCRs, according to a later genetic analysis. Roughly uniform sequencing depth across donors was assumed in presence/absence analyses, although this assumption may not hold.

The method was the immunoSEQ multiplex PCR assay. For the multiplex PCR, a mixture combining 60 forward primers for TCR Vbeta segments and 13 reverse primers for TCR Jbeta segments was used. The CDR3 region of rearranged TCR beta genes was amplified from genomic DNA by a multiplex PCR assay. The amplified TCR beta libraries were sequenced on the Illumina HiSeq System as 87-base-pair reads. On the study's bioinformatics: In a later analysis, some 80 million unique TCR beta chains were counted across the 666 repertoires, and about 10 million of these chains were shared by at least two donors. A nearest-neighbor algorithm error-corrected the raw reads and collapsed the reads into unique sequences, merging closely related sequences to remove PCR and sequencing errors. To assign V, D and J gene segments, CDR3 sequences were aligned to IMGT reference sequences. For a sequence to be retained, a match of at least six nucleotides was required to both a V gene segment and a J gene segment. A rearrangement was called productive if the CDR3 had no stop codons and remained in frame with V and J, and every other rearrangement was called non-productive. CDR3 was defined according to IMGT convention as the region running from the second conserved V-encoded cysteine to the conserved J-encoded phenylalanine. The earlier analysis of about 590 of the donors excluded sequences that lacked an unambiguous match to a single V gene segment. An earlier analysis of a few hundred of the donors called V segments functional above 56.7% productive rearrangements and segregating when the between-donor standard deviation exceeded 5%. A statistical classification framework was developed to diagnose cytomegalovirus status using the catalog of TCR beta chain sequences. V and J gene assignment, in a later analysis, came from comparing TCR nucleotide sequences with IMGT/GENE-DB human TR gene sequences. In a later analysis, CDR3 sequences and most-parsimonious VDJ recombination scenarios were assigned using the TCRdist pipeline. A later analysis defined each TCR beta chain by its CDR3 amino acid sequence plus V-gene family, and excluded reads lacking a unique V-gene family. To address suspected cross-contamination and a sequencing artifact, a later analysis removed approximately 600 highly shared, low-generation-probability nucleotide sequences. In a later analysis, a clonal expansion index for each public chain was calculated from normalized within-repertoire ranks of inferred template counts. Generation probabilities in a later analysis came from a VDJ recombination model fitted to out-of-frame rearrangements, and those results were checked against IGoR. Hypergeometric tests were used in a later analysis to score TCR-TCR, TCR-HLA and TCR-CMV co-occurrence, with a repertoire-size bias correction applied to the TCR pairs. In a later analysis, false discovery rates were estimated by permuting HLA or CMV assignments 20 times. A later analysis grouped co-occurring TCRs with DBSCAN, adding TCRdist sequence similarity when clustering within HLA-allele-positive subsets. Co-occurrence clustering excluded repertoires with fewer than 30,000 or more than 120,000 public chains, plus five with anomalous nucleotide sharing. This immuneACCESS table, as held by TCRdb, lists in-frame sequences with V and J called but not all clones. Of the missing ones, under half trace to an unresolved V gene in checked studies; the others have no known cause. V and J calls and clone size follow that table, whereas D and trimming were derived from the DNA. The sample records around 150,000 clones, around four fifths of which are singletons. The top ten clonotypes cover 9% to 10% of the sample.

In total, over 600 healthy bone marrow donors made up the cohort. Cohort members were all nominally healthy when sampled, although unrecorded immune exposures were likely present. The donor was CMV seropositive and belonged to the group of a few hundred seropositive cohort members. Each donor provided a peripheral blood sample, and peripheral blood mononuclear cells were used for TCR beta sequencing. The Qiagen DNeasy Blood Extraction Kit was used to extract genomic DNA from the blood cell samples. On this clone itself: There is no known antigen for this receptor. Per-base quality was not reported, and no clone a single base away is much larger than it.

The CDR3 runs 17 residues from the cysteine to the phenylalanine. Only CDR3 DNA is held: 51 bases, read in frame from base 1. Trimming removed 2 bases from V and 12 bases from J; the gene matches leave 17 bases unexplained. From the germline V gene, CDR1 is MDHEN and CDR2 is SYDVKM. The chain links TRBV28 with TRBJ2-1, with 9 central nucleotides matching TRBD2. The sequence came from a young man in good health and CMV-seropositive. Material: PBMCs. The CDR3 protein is CASSLLAGSEAGLGQFF. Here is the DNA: TGTGCCAGCAGTTTACTAGCGGGAAGTGAGGCGGGACTGGGGCAGTTCTTC.